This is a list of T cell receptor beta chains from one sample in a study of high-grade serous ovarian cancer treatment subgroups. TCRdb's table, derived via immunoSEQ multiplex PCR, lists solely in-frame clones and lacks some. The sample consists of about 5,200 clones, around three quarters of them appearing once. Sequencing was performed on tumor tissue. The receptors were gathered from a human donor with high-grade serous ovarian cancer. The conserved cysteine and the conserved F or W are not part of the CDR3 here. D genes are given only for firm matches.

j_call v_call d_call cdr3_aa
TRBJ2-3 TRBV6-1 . ASSEMGFTDTQY
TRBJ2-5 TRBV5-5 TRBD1 ASSLLQGAPQETQY
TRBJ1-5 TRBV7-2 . ASSFLAARNNQPQH
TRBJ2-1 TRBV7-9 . ASTLTLSPLGRNEQF
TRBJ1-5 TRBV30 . AWSVPGGGNLPPQH
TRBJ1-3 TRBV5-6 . ASSSTTAWGNTIY
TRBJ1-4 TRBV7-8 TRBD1 ASSPYRQGRNEKLF
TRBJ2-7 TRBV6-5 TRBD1 ASSVSGQYFYEQY
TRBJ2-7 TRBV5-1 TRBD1 ASSPGQGGDEQY
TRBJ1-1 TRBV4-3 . ASSQDRNLWNTEAF
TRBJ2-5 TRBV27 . ASSLIQETQY
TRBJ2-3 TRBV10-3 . AISEGPAGLGTDTQY
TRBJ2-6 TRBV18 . ASSPRDSSGANVLT
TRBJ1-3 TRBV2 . ASSVSSHSGNTIY
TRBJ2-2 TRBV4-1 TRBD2 ASSPELAGGRTGELF